This is a list of T cell receptor beta chains from one sample in a study of T cells in localized non-small cell lung cancer. The protocol was immunoSEQ multiplex PCR, while the TCRdb copy is restricted to in-frame clones and leaves out a portion. The sample yields approximately 24,000 clones, approximately 91% seen once. The sample here was peripheral blood, taken before any cancer treatment. These receptors were obtained from a man aged 40-75 years with stage I squamous cell lung carcinoma. Both conserved end residues are trimmed from each CDR3.

>TRBJ1-6|TRBV7-2
ASSLENNSPLH
>TRBJ2-3|TRBV5-1
ASSSGGPTDTQY
>TRBJ1-6|TRBV10-2
ASRQGSEENSPLH
>TRBJ1-4|TRBV4-1
ASSPRGANEKLF
>TRBJ1-2|TRBV28
ASSAGGDNGYT
>TRBJ2-1|TRBV4-1
ASSQVGTSGGHVNEQF
>TRBJ1-3|TRBV2
ASKLKNTIY
>TRBJ1-6|TRBV29-1
SVWTGIGPLH
>TRBJ2-7|TRBV28
AARQGAYEQY
>TRBJ2-2|TRBV6-1
ASSEDTTSLNTGELF
>TRBJ2-4|TRBV7-9
ASSADRRDIQY
>TRBJ1-4|TRBV30
AWSALPEGGEKLF
>TRBJ2-3|TRBV15
ATSRLGGGANSDTQY
>TRBJ2-7|TRBV14
ASSQENYEQY
>TRBJ2-3|TRBV7-2
ASSLVGGGRPDTQY
>TRBJ2-1|TRBV5-1
ASSLAASGGFNEQF
>TRBJ1-2|TRBV5-4
ASSLGGEIYGYT
>TRBJ1-3|TRBV7-9
ASSLDLGNTIY
>TRBJ2-1|TRBV4-2
ASSQDLSGTRQF
>TRBJ2-5|TRBV6-5
ASSYSSGTQY
>TRBJ2-7|TRBV6-6
ASNPGLPYEQY
>TRBJ1-1|TRBV4-1
ASSPWAFGDTEAF
>TRBJ2-3|TRBV29-1
SVEVGSDTQY
>TRBJ2-1|TRBV7-6
ASSHDVGAKPNEQF
>TRBJ1-3|TRBV5-1
ASSLGDAYSGNTIY
>TRBJ1-4|TRBV7-9
ASSLGWTGGRTNEKLF
>TRBJ1-1|TRBV10-3
AIAQGGLNTEAF
>TRBJ1-2|TRBV10-2
ATAQGVGYGYT
>TRBJ2-1|TRBV2
ASRLGQGVNNEQF
>TRBJ1-1|TRBV30
AWSDGAGGGTEAF
>TRBJ2-2|TRBV27
ASRRRLNTGELF
>TRBJ2-6|TRBV27
ASSPVTWAGANVLT
>TRBJ2-7|TRBV25-1
ASSEYDSGGLEQY
>TRBJ1-5|TRBV2
ASSDEGGSDQPQH
>TRBJ1-4|TRBV6-7
ASRSGTGNEKLF
>TRBJ2-5|TRBV2
ASSPPGTGGGETQY
>TRBJ1-3|TRBV10-3
AISDPASSGNTIY
>TRBJ1-3|TRBV5-5
ASNRGAGNTIY
>TRBJ1-1|TRBV28
ASSLSGHYLNTEAF
>TRBJ1-6|TRBV15
ATSRETGGVNSPLH
>TRBJ2-1|TRBV19
ASSPQAGGNLF
>TRBJ1-1|TRBV28
ASGRWMGTEAF
>TRBJ1-5|TRBV28
ASTEGAGGNQPQH
>TRBJ1-3|TRBV10-3
AISESNGLGNTIY
>TRBJ1-2|TRBV4-2
ASSQPGTGNYGYT
>TRBJ1-1|TRBV27
ASTSVGSYIAEAF
>TRBJ1-1|TRBV19
ASSIARGNTEAF
>TRBJ2-7|TRBV4-2
ASSSTESSSSEQY
>TRBJ2-3|TRBV4-3
ASSQGRAGTDTQY
>TRBJ2-3|TRBV30
AWSRGAGGTDTQY
>TRBJ2-7|TRBV15
ATSREGPGEQY
>TRBJ2-1|TRBV19
ASSIFTGGNEQF
>TRBJ1-1|TRBV28
ASVLGAVGDTEAF
>TRBJ1-5|TRBV27
ASSSSGYSNQPQH